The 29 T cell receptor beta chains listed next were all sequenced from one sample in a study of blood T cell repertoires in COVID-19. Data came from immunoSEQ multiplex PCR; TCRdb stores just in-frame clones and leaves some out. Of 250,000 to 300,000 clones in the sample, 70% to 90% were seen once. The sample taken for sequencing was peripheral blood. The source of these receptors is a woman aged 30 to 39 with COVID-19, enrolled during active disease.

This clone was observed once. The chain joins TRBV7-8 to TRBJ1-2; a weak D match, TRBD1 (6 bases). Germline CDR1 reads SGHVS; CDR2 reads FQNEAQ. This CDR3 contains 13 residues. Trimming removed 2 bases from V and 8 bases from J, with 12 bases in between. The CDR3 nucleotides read TGTGCCAGCAGCTTATATAACAGGGAAGGCTACACCTTC. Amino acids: CASSLYNREGYTF.

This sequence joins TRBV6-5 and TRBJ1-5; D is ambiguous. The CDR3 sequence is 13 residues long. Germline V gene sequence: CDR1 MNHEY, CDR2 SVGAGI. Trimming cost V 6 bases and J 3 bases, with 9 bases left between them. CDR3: CASRRHPNQPQHF. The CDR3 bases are TGTGCCAGCAGGAGACACCCCAATCAGCCCCAGCATTTT.

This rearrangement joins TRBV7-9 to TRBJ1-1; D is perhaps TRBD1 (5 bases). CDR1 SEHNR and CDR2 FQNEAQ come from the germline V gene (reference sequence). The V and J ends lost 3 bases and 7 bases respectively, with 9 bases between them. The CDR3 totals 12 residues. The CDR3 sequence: CASSLGPLEAFF. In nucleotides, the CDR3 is TGTGCCAGCAGCTTGGGGCCGCTTGAAGCTTTCTTT.

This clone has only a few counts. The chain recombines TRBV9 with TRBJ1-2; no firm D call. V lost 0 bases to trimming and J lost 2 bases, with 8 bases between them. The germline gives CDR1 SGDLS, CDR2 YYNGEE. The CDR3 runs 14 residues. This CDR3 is CASSVEMTNYGYTF. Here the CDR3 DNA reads TGTGCCAGCAGCGTAGAAATGACAAACTATGGCTACACCTTC.

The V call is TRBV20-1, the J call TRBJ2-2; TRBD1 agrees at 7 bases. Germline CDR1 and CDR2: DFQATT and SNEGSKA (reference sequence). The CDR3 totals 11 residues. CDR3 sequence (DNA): TGCGGGACAGAGAACACCGGGGAGCTGTTTTTT. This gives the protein CGTENTGELFF.

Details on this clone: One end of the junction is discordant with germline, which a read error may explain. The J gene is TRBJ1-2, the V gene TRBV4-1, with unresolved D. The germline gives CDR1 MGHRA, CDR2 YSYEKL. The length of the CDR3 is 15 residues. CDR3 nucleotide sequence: TGCACCAGCAGCCAAGTATTGGGGAGTGACTATGGCTACACCTTC. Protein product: CTSSQVLGSDYGYTF.

CDR3 loop: CASSPDRNNEKLFF. The CDR3 DNA reads as TGCGCCAGCAGCCCCGACAGAAATAATGAAAAACTGTTTTTT. The rearrangement uses TRBV4-1 and TRBJ1-4; perhaps TRBD1 as D (5 bases). The CDR3 length is 14 residues. Germline CDR1 MGHRA, CDR2 YSYEKL. Trimming cost V 4 bases and J 4 bases, with 10 bases left between them.

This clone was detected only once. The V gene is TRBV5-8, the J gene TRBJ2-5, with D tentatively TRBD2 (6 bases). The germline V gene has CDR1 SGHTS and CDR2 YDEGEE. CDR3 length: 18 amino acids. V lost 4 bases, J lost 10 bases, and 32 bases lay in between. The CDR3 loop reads CASSKGRTSPLPEQDQYF. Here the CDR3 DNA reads TGTGCCAGCAGCAAGGGGAGGACTTCCCCACTCCCCGAGCAGGACCAGTACTTC.

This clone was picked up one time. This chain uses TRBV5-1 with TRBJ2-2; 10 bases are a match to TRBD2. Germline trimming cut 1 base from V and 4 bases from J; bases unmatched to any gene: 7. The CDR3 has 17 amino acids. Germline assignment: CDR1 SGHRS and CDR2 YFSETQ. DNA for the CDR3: TGCGCCAGCAGCTTGCTCGCTGGACTAGCGGTCACCGGGGAGCTGTTTTTT. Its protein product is CASSLLAGLAVTGELFF.

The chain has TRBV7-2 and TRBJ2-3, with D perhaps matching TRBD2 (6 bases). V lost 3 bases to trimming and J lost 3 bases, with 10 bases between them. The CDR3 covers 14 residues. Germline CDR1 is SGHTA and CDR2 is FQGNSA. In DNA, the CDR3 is TGTGCCAGCAGCTTTCGGAGGGATACAGATACGCAGTATTTT. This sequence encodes CASSFRRDTDTQYF.

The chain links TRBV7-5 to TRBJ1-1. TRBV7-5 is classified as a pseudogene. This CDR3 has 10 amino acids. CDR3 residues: CVRSLGRAFF. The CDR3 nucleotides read TGTGTCAGAAGCTTGGGGAGGGCTTTCTTT.

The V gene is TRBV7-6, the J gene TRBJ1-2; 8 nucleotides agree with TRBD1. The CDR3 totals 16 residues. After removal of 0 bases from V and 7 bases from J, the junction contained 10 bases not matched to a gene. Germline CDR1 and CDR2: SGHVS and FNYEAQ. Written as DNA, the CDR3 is TGTGCCAGCAGCTTAGCAAATGCAGGGGGCGCCGCTGGCTACACCTTC. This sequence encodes CASSLANAGGAAGYTF.

The CDR3 DNA reads TGTGCCAGCAGCTCGGACCGGAGTGGGGGGAATGAAAAACTGTTTTTT. Translated: CASSSDRSGGNEKLFF. The chain combines TRBV5-4 with TRBJ1-4; D possibly corresponds to TRBD1 (5 bases). Looked up from germline, CDR1 is SGHNT and CDR2 is YYREEE (reference sequence). The CDR3 length is 16 residues. V lost 3 bases, J lost 5 bases, and 17 bases lay in between.

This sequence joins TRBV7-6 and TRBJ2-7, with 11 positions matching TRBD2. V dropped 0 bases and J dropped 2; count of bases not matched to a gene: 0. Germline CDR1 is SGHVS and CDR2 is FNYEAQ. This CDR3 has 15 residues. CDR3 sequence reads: CASSLASGGAYEQYF. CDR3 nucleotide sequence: TGTGCCAGCAGCTTAGCTAGCGGGGGGGCCTACGAGCAGTACTTC.

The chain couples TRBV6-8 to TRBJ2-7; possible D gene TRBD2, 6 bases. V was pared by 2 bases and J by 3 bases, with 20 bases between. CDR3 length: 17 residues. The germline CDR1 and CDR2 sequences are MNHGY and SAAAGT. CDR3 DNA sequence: TGTGCCAGCAGTTACCTTGTCCGGAGGGACCGCCACTACGAGCAGTACTTC. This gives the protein CASSYLVRRDRHYEQYF.

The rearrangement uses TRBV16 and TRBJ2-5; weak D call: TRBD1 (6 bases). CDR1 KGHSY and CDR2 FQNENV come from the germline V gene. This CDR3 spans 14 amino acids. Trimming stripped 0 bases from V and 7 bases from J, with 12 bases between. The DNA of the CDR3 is TGTGCCAGCAGCCAATCCAGGGGAATTGGGACCCAGTACTTC. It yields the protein CASSQSRGIGTQYF.

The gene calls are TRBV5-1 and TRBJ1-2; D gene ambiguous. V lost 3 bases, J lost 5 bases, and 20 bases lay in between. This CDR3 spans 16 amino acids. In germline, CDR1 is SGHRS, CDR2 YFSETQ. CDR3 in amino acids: CASSSPDEGQRYGYTF. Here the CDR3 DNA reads TGCGCCAGCAGCTCTCCGGATGAGGGCCAGCGATATGGCTACACCTTC.

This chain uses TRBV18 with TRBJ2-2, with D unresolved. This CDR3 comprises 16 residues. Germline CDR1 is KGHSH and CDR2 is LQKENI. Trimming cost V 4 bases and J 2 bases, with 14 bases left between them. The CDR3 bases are TGTGCCAGCTCACTTTCGAGTGCCTTAAACACCGGGGAGCTGTTTTTT. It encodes CASSLSSALNTGELFF.

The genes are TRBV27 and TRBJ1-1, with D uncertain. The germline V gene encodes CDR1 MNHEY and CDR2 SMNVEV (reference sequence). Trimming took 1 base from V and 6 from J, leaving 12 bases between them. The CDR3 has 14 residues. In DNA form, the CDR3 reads TGTGCCAGCAGTTTATACCAAGGTAGCTCTGAAGCTTTCTTT. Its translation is CASSLYQGSSEAFF.

Written as DNA, the CDR3 is TGTGCCAGCAGCCTAGGGGGATTCTCTGGAAACACCATATATTTT. This gives the protein CASSLGGFSGNTIYF. The V and J genes are TRBV6-5 and TRBJ1-3; maybe TRBD1 (6 bases). Trimming removed 6 bases from V and 0 bases from J, with 12 bases in between. The CDR3 is 15 amino acids. The germline CDR1 and CDR2 sequences are MNHEY and SVGAGI.

The CDR3 spells CASSPPLRGSVAFF. CDR3 nucleotides: TGTGCCAGCTCACCACCCCTCAGGGGGAGTGTAGCTTTCTTT. The V and J genes are TRBV18 and TRBJ1-1; TRBD1 aligns across 7 bases. From germline, CDR1 is KGHSH and CDR2 LQKENI. This CDR3 contains 14 residues. V shed 0 bases, J shed 10 bases, and the junction held 8 bases outside the gene matches.

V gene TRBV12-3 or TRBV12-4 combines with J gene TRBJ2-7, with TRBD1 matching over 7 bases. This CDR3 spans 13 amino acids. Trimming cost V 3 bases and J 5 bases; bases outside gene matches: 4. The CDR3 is CASSFRTGDEQYF. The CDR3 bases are TGTGCCAGCAGTTTTCGAACAGGGGACGAGCAGTACTTC.

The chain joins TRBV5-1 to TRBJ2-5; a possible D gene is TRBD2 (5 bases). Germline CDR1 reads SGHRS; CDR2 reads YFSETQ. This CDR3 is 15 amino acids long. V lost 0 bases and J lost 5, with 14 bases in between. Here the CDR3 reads CASSLAASSGETQYF. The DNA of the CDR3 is TGCGCCAGCAGCTTGGCCGCTTCGTCGGGGGAGACCCAGTACTTC.

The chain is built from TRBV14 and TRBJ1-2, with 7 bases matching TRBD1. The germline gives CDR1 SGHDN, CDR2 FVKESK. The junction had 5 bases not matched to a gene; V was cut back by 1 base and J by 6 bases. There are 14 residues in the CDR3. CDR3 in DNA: TGTGCCAGCAGCCAAGTTCTAGGGGGCGATGGCTACACCTTC. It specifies CASSQVLGGDGYTF.

The CDR3 region is CASSASRRDEQYF. CDR3 DNA sequence: TGTGCCAGCAGCGCCTCCAGGAGGGACGAGCAGTACTTC. V and J are TRBV9 and TRBJ2-7; the D gene is possibly TRBD2 (6 bases). Trimming stripped 3 bases from V and 5 bases from J, with 12 bases between. This CDR3 region has 13 residues. Germline V CDR1 and CDR2: SGDLS, YYNGEE.

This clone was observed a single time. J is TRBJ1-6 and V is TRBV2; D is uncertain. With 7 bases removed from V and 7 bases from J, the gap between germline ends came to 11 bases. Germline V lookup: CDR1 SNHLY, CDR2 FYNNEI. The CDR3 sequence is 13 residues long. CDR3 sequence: CASKVAVNSPLHF. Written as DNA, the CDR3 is TGTGCCAGCAAGGTTGCGGTCAATTCACCCCTCCACTTT.

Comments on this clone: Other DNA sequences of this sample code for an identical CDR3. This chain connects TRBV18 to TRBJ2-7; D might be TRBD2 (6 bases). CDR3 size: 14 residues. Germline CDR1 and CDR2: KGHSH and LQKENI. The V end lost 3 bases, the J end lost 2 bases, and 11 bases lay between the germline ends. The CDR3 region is CASSPGTSAYEQYF. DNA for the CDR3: TGTGCCAGCTCACCCGGGACTTCGGCCTACGAGCAGTACTTC.

CDR3 sequence: CASNRDRQETQYF. CDR3 coding DNA: TGTGCCAGCAACCGGGACAGACAAGAGACCCAGTACTTC. V usage is TRBV7-8 and J usage is TRBJ2-5, with 7 bases that match TRBD1. J lost 2 bases, V lost 7 bases, and 4 bases had no gene match. CDR1 is SGHVS and CDR2 is FQNEAQ in the germline V gene. The CDR3 length is 13 residues.

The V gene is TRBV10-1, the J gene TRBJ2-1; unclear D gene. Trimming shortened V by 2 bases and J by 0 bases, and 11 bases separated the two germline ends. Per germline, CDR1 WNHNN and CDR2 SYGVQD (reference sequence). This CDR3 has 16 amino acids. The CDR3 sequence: CASSENRLSSYNEQFF. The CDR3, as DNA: TGCGCCAGCAGTGAGAATCGGTTAAGCTCCTACAATGAGCAGTTCTTC.